This TCR beta chain was identified in a study of PD-1 blockade in classical Hodgkin lymphoma. Study outcomes and limitations: Compared with healthy donors, newly diagnosed patients reportedly showed lower baseline TCR diversity.

Every patient experienced relapse after autologous stem cell transplantation, and brentuximab vedotin exposure varied. Details on this clone: As yet, its antigen is unknown.

Germline-derived CDR1 and CDR2 are SGHTA and FQGTGA. V was shortened by 1 base and J by 6 bases, with 7 bases between the two germline ends. This CDR3 has 13 residues. Assay used: immunoSEQ multiplex PCR; TCRdb lists only in-frame clones, some missing. Here the sample spans about 150,000 clones, approximately 72% being singletons. The TCR originated in a human donor with classical Hodgkin lymphoma. V and J are TRBV7-3 and TRBJ2-1, with D maybe TRBD2 (5 bases). The source material was peripheral blood mononuclear cells (PBMCs), sampled before the second cycle of nivolumab. The CDR3 protein is CASSLIRGNEQFF. As DNA, the CDR3 is TGTGCCAGCAGCTTAATCCGGGGCAATGAGCAGTTCTTC.